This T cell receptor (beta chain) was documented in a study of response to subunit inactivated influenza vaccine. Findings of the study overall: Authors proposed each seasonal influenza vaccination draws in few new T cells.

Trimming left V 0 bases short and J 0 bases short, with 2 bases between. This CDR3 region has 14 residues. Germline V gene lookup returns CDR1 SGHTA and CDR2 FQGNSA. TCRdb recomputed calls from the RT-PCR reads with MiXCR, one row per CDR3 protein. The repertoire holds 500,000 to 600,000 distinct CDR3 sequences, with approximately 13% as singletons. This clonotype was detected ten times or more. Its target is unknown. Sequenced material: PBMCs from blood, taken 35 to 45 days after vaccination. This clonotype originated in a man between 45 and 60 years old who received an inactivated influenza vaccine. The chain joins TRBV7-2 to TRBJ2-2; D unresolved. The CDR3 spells CASSLAPNTGELFF. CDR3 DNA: TGTGCCAGCAGCTTAGCACCGAACACCGGGGAGCTGTTTTTT. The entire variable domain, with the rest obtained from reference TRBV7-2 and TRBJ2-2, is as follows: GAGVSQSPSNKVTEKGKDVELRCDPISGHTALYWYRQSLGQGLEFLIYFQGNSAPDKSGLPSDRFSAERTGGSVSTLTIQRTQQEDSAVYLCASSLAPNTGELFFGEGSRLTVL.